These T cell receptor beta chains were read from a single sample in a study of T cell responses to AZD1222 COVID-19 vaccine. This table comes from immunoSEQ multiplex PCR, and its TCRdb copy is limited to in-frame clones, with some not included. This table holds roughly 70,000 clones, roughly nine tenths found once. Source: peripheral blood, taken 28 days after the second AZD1222 dose. The receptor set was obtained from an adult who received the AZD1222 COVID-19 vaccine. Each CDR3 is given with its conserved first and last residue. Fields, in order: clone size, V gene, J gene, CDR3 protein. Clone size is stated in some rows and not others, as once, few, many or a class when expanded.

clone_size: -
v_call: TRBV12-3/TRBV12-4
j_call: TRBJ1-5
cdr3_aa: CASSFWDQPQHF

clone_size: -
v_call: TRBV5-1
j_call: TRBJ1-1
cdr3_aa: CASSLVNGEAFF

clone_size: -
v_call: TRBV11-1
j_call: TRBJ1-1
cdr3_aa: CASSLNGVVNTEAFF

clone_size: -
v_call: TRBV24-1
j_call: TRBJ1-2
cdr3_aa: CATSDPGGVYGYTF

clone_size: -
v_call: TRBV2
j_call: TRBJ1-5
cdr3_aa: CASSVGRQRGNQPQHF

clone_size: -
v_call: TRBV21-1
j_call: TRBJ1-6
cdr3_aa: CASSKMGIHNSPLHF

clone_size: -
v_call: TRBV3-1/TRBV3-2
j_call: TRBJ1-4
cdr3_aa: CASSQVGSQKLFF

clone_size: -
v_call: TRBV3-1/TRBV3-2
j_call: TRBJ2-7
cdr3_aa: CASSQDPRPSYEQYF

clone_size: -
v_call: TRBV30
j_call: TRBJ2-7
cdr3_aa: CAWQSRGGSEQYF

clone_size: -
v_call: TRBV20-1
j_call: TRBJ2-3
cdr3_aa: CSARFPDTQYF

clone_size: -
v_call: TRBV19
j_call: TRBJ2-1
cdr3_aa: CASSIQRNYNEQFF

clone_size: -
v_call: TRBV29-1
j_call: TRBJ1-6
cdr3_aa: CSVGSSYNSPLHF

clone_size: once
v_call: TRBV3-1/TRBV3-2
j_call: TRBJ2-2
cdr3_aa: CASSPPGQGTTGELFF

clone_size: -
v_call: TRBV18
j_call: TRBJ2-5
cdr3_aa: CASSPWNSGTSQGGQYF

clone_size: -
v_call: TRBV2
j_call: TRBJ1-6
cdr3_aa: CASRGDGRINSPLHF

clone_size: -
v_call: TRBV5-6
j_call: TRBJ2-3
cdr3_aa: CASTLNRDRFTDTQYF

clone_size: -
v_call: TRBV9
j_call: TRBJ1-2
cdr3_aa: CASSQTTVNYGYTF

clone_size: -
v_call: TRBV7-2
j_call: TRBJ2-2
cdr3_aa: CASSLVGGTGELFF

clone_size: -
v_call: TRBV3-1/TRBV3-2
j_call: TRBJ1-3
cdr3_aa: CASSQEPGQSSLYSGNTIYF

clone_size: -
v_call: TRBV19
j_call: TRBJ2-5
cdr3_aa: CASSIGGGGGETQYF

clone_size: few
v_call: TRBV19
j_call: TRBJ1-1
cdr3_aa: CATIPWSNTEAFF

clone_size: -
v_call: TRBV5-1
j_call: TRBJ2-7
cdr3_aa: CASSLIGSSYEQYF

clone_size: -
v_call: TRBV7-9
j_call: TRBJ1-3
cdr3_aa: CASSQRARNTIYF

clone_size: -
v_call: TRBV9
j_call: TRBJ2-1
cdr3_aa: CASSVGGTGNEQFF

clone_size: -
v_call: TRBV28
j_call: TRBJ1-2
cdr3_aa: CASSFPGDQGARGYTF

clone_size: -
v_call: TRBV28
j_call: TRBJ1-2
cdr3_aa: CASRSGTPSGYTF

clone_size: -
v_call: TRBV11-3
j_call: TRBJ2-7
cdr3_aa: CASSRGGSQGEQYF

clone_size: -
v_call: TRBV5-8
j_call: TRBJ1-2
cdr3_aa: CASSWGTGRNYGYTF

clone_size: -
v_call: TRBV7-6
j_call: TRBJ2-2
cdr3_aa: CASSLRDRKNTGELFF

clone_size: once
v_call: TRBV5-1
j_call: TRBJ1-6
cdr3_aa: CASSRDLESPLHF

clone_size: -
v_call: TRBV6-5
j_call: TRBJ1-1
cdr3_aa: CASNLGGTNTEAFF

clone_size: -
v_call: TRBV28
j_call: TRBJ1-5
cdr3_aa: CASTPIQGARQPQHF

clone_size: -
v_call: TRBV7-9
j_call: TRBJ1-5
cdr3_aa: CASSPRDYHQPQHF

clone_size: -
v_call: TRBV4-3
j_call: TRBJ1-1
cdr3_aa: CASSQDGGRDTEAFF

clone_size: -
v_call: TRBV19
j_call: TRBJ2-5
cdr3_aa: CACSIPGLGQETQYF

clone_size: -
v_call: TRBV11-2
j_call: TRBJ1-3
cdr3_aa: CASSLVSGGTGNTIYF

clone_size: -
v_call: TRBV19
j_call: TRBJ2-3
cdr3_aa: CASTSASGRADTQYF

clone_size: -
v_call: TRBV6-2/TRBV6-3
j_call: TRBJ2-5
cdr3_aa: CASSRTSGQGVETQYF

clone_size: -
v_call: TRBV7-2
j_call: TRBJ2-2
cdr3_aa: CASSLGAHPANTGELFF

clone_size: once
v_call: TRBV7-8
j_call: TRBJ1-4
cdr3_aa: CASSLGRGSTNEKLFF

clone_size: -
v_call: TRBV5-6
j_call: TRBJ1-5
cdr3_aa: CASSIGRYNQPQHF

clone_size: -
v_call: TRBV5-4
j_call: TRBJ2-7
cdr3_aa: CASSLGGQGAREQYF

clone_size: -
v_call: TRBV19
j_call: TRBJ1-3
cdr3_aa: CASSITGNLNTIYF

clone_size: -
v_call: TRBV4-2
j_call: TRBJ2-2
cdr3_aa: CASSQEDWGELFF

clone_size: -
v_call: TRBV28
j_call: TRBJ2-5
cdr3_aa: CASSSRDWKYF

clone_size: few
v_call: TRBV27
j_call: TRBJ1-2
cdr3_aa: CASSFRQGGGYTF

clone_size: -
v_call: TRBV7-2
j_call: TRBJ1-6
cdr3_aa: CASSLRGGSPLHF

clone_size: -
v_call: TRBV4-2
j_call: TRBJ1-3
cdr3_aa: CASSRDSGNTIYF

clone_size: -
v_call: TRBV30
j_call: TRBJ1-4
cdr3_aa: CAWSTGGGEKLFF

clone_size: -
v_call: TRBV24-1
j_call: TRBJ2-1
cdr3_aa: CATSDDDGLSSYNEQFF

clone_size: -
v_call: TRBV6-5
j_call: TRBJ1-5
cdr3_aa: CASSPNRVNQPQHF

clone_size: -
v_call: TRBV11-2
j_call: TRBJ2-5
cdr3_aa: CASSLTRWAPNTPQETQYF

clone_size: once
v_call: TRBV5-1
j_call: TRBJ2-7
cdr3_aa: CASSSRIYEQYF

clone_size: -
v_call: TRBV13
j_call: TRBJ1-2
cdr3_aa: CASSLGLGRAGYGYTF

clone_size: -
v_call: TRBV9
j_call: TRBJ2-7
cdr3_aa: CASSVSGQSYEQYF

clone_size: few
v_call: TRBV24-1
j_call: TRBJ1-1
cdr3_aa: CATSDRTGLLNTEAFF

clone_size: -
v_call: TRBV19
j_call: TRBJ2-1
cdr3_aa: CASSRATSRFF

clone_size: -
v_call: TRBV5-4
j_call: TRBJ2-1
cdr3_aa: CASSLGSYSYNEQFF

clone_size: -
v_call: TRBV19
j_call: TRBJ1-1
cdr3_aa: CASSSGGAGAFF